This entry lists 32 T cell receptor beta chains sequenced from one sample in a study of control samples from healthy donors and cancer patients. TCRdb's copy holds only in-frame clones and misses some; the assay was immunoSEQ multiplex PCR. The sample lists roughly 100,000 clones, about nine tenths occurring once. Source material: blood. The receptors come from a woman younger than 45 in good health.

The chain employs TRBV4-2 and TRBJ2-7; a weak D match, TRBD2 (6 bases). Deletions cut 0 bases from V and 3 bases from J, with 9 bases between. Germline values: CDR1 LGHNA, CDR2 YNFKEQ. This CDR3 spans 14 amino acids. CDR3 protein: CASSQEASVYEQYF. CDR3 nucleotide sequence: TGTGCCAGCAGCCAAGAGGCTAGCGTCTACGAGCAGTACTTC.

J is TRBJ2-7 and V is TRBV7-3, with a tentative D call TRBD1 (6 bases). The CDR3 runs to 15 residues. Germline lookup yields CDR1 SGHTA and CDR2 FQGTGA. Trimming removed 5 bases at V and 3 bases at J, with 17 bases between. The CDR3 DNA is TGTGCCAGCAGCCCCAACTCCAGGGGTAGCTACGAGCAGTACTTC. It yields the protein CASSPNSRGSYEQYF.

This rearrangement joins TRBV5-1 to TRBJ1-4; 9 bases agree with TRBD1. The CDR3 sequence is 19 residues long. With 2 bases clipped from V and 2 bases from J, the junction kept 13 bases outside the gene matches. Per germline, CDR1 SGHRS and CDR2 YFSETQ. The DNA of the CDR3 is TGCGCCAGCAGCTTCACGACAGGGGGGAAGTATAGGACTAATGAAAAACTGTTTTTT. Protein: CASSFTTGGKYRTNEKLFF. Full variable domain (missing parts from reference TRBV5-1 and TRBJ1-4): KAGVTQTPRYLIKTRGQQVTLSCSPISGHRSVSWYQQTPGQGLQFLFEYFSETQRNKGNFPGRFSGRQFSNSRSEMNVSTLELGDSALYLCASSFTTGGKYRTNEKLFFGSGTQLSVL.

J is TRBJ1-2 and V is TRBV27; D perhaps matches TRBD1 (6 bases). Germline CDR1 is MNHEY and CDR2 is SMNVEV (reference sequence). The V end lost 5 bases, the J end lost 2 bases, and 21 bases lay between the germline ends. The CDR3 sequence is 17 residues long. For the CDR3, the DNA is TGTGCCAGCAGTCATACGGGCCGGGGAGGGGGGAACTATGGCTACACCTTC. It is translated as CASSHTGRGGGNYGYTF.

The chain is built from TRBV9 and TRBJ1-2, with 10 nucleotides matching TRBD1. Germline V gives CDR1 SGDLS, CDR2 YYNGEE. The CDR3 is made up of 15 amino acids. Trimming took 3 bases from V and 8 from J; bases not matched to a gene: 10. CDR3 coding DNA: TGTGCCAGCAGCGCCTTCGTGACAGGGGGCGCGGGCTACACCTTC. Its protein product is CASSAFVTGGAGYTF.

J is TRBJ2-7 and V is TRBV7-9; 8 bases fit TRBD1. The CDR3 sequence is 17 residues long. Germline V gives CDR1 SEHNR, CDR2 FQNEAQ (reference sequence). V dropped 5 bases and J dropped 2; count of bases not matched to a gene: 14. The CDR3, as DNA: TGTGCCAGCAGCAACCCTCATAAGACAGGGGCGGCCTACGAGCAGTACTTC. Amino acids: CASSNPHKTGAAYEQYF.

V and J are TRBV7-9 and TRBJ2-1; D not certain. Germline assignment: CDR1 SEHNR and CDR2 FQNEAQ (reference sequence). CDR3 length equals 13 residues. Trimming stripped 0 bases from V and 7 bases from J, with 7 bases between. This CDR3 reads CASSLAQSNEQFF. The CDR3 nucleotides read TGTGCCAGCAGCTTAGCCCAGAGTAATGAGCAGTTCTTC. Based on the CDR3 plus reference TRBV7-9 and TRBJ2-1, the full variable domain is DTGVSQNPRHKITKRGQNVTFRCDPISEHNRLYWYRQTLGQGPEFLTYFQNEAQLEKSRLLSDRFSAERPKGSFSTLEIQRTEQGDSAMYLCASSLAQSNEQFFGPGTRLTVL.

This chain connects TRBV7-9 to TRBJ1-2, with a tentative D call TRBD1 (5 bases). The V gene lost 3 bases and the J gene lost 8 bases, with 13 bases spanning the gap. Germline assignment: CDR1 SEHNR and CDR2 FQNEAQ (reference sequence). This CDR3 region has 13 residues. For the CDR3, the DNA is TGTGCCAGCAGCTTTGGGGACCCAGGGGGCTACACCTTC. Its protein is CASSFGDPGGYTF.

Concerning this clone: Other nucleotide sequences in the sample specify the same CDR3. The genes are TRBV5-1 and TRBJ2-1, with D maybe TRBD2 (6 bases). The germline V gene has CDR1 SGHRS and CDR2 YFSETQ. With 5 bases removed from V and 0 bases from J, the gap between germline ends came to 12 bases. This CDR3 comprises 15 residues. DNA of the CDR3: TGCGCCAGCAGGGAACGGGGGAGCTCCTACAATGAGCAGTTCTTC. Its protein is CASRERGSSYNEQFF.

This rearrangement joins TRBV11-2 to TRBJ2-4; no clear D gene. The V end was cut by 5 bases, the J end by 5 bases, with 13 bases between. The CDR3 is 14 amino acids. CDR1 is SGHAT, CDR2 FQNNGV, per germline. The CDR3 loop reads CASSAPKAQNIQYF. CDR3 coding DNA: TGTGCCAGCAGCGCCCCCAAGGCCCAAAACATTCAGTACTTC.

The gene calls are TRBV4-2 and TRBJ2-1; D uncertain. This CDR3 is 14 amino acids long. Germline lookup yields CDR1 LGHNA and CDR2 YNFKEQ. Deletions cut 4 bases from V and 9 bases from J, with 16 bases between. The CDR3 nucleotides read TGTGCCAGCAGCCTCTCAGACCCCCTTGTTGAGCAGTTCTTC. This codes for CASSLSDPLVEQFF.

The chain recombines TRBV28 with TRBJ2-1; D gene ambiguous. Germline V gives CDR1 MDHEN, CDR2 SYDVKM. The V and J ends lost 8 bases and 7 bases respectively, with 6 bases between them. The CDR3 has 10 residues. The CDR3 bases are TGTGCCAGCGGACGTAATGAGCAGTTCTTC. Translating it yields CASGRNEQFF.

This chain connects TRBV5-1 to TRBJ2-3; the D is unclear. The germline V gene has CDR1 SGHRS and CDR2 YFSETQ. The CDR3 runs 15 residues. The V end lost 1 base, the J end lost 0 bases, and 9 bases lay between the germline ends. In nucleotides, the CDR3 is TGCGCCAGCAGCTTGAATATTGGTAGCACAGATACGCAGTATTTT. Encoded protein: CASSLNIGSTDTQYF.

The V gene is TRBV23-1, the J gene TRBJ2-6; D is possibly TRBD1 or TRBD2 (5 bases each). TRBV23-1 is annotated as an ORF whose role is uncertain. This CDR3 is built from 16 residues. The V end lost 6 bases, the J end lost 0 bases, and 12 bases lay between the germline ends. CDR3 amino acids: CASRWGRYSGANVLTF. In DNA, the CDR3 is TGCGCCAGCAGATGGGGACGTTACTCTGGGGCCAACGTCCTGACTTTC.

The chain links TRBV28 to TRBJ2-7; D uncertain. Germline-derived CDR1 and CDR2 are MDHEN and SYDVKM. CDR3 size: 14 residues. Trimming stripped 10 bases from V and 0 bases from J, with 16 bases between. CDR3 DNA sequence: TGTGCCACCACCACGGGTATAGGCTCCTACGAGCAGTACTTC. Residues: CATTTGIGSYEQYF.

The CDR3, as DNA: TGCGCCAGCAGTCAAGCGGGAGATACAGATACGCAGTATTTT. Amino acid sequence: CASSQAGDTDTQYF. The chain employs TRBV5-1 and TRBJ2-3, with 8 bases aligning to TRBD2. Germline-derived CDR1 and CDR2 are SGHRS and YFSETQ. The V gene end was trimmed by 5 bases and the J gene end by 3 bases; junction bases not matched to a gene: 5. The CDR3 covers 14 residues. Using reference TRBV5-1 and TRBJ2-3 for the parts outside the CDR3, the full variable domain is KAGVTQTPRYLIKTRGQQVTLSCSPISGHRSVSWYQQTPGQGLQFLFEYFSETQRNKGNFPGRFSGRQFSNSRSEMNVSTLELGDSALYLCASSQAGDTDTQYFGPGTRLTVL.

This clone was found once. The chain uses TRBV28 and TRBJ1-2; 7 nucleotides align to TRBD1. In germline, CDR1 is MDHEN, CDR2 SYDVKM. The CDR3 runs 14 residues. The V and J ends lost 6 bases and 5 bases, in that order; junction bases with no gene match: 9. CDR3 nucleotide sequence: TGTGCCAGCAGCCTGGGACAGCTTATATATGGCTACACCTTC. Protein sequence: CASSLGQLIYGYTF.

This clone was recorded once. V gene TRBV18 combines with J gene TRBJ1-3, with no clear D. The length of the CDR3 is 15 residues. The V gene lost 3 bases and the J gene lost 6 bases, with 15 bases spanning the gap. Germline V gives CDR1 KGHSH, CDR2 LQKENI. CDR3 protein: CASSPGTNRPNTIYF. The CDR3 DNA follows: TGTGCCAGCTCACCGGGCACAAACCGCCCAAACACCATATATTTT.

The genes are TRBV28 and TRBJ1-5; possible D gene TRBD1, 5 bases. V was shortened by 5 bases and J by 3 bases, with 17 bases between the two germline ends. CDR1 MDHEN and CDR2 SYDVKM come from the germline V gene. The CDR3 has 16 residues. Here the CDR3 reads CASSPRGGSPNQPQHF. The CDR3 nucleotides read TGTGCCAGCAGTCCTCGGGGGGGGTCGCCCAATCAGCCCCAGCATTTT.

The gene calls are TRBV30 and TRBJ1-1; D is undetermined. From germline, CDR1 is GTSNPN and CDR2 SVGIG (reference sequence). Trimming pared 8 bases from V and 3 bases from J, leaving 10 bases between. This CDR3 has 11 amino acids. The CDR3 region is CAHVRDTEAFF. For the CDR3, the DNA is TGTGCCCATGTTCGTGACACTGAAGCTTTCTTT.

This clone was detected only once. The CDR3 DNA reads TGCAGTGCTAGTCTCCCCGAAGGGATCGGTGAAGCTTTCTTT. Translation gives CSASLPEGIGEAFF. V and J are TRBV20-1 and TRBJ1-1; D is undetermined. From germline, CDR1 is DFQATT and CDR2 SNEGSKA (reference sequence). V lost 3 bases, J lost 7 bases, and 18 bases lay in between. CDR3 length: 14 residues.

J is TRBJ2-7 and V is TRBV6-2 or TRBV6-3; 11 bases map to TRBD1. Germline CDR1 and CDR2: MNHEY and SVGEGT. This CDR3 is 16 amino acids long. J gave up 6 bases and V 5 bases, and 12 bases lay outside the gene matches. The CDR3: CASSRFGQGASGEQYF. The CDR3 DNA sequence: TGTGCCAGCAGTCGCTTTGGACAGGGGGCCTCCGGCGAGCAGTACTTC.

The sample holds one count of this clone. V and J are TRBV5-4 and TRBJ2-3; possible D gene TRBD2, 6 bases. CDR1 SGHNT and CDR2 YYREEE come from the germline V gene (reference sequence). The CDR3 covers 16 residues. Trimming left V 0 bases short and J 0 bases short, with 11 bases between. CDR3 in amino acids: CASSLGAGTSTDTQYF. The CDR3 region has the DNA TGTGCCAGCAGCTTGGGGGCGGGGACTAGCACAGATACGCAGTATTTT.

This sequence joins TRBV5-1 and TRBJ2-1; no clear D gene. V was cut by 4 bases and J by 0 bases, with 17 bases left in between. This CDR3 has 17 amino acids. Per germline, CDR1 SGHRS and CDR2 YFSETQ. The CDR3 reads CASSMFWTPSSYNEQFF. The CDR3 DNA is TGCGCCAGCAGCATGTTCTGGACGCCGAGCTCCTACAATGAGCAGTTCTTC.

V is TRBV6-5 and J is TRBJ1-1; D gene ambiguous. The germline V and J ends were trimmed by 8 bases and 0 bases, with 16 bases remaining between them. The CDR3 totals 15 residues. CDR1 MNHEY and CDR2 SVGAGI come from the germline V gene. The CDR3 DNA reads TGTGCCAGCGAATTGATAGGAATCCTGAACACTGAAGCTTTCTTT. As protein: CASELIGILNTEAFF.

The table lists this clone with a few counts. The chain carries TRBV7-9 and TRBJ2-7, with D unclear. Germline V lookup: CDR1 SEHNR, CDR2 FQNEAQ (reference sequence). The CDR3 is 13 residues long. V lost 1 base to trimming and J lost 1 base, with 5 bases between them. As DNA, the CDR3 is TGTGCCAGCAGCTTAGTTTGGTCCTACGAGCAGTACTTC. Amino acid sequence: CASSLVWSYEQYF.

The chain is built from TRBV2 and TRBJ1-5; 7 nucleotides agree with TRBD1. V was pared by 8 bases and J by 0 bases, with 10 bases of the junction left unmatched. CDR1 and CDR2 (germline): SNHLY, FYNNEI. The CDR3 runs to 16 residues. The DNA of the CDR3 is TGTGCCAGCCAGGGACAGCCAGTTCATAGCAATCAGCCCCAGCATTTT. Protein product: CASQGQPVHSNQPQHF.

In DNA, the CDR3 is TGTGCCAGCAGCTTGGCGGGCAGGGGGCTCTTCACCGGGGAGCTGTTTTTT. Translated, it gives CASSLAGRGLFTGELFF. This sequence joins TRBV5-4 and TRBJ2-2, with 8 positions matching TRBD1. V lost 0 bases, J lost 4 bases, and 8 bases stayed unmatched. The germline gives CDR1 SGHNT, CDR2 YYREEE (reference sequence). The CDR3 sequence is 17 residues long.

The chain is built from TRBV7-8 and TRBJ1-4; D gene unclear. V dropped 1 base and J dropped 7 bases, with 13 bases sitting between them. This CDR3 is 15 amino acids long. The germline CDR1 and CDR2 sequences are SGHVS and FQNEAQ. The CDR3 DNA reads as TGTGCCAGCAGCTTAGGGTTGGGGTATGGTGAAAAACTGTTTTTT. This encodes CASSLGLGYGEKLFF.

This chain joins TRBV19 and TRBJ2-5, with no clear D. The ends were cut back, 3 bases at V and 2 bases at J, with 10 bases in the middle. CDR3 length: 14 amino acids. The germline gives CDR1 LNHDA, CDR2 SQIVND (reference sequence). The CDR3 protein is CASSISAIQETQYF. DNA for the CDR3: TGTGCCAGTAGTATTTCCGCAATACAAGAGACCCAGTACTTC.

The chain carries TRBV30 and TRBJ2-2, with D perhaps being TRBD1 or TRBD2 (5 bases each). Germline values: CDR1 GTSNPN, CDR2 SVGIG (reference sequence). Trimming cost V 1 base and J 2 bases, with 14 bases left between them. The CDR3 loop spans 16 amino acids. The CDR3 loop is CAWSAHSGANTGELFF. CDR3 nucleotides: TGTGCCTGGAGTGCCCACTCCGGGGCCAACACCGGGGAGCTGTTTTTT.

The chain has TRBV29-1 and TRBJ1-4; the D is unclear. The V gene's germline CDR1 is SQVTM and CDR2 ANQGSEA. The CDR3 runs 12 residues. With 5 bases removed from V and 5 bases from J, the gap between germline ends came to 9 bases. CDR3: CSVRTENEKLFF. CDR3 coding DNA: TGCAGCGTTCGGACGGAGAATGAAAAACTGTTTTTT.